The 9 T cell receptor beta chains presented below share a single source sample, sequenced in a study of cytomegalovirus exposure and HLA in healthy donors (dated by TCRdb to the late 2010s). Library method: the immunoSEQ multiplex PCR assay. The multiplex PCR relied on a mix of 60 forward primers for TCR Vbeta segments and 13 reverse primers for TCR Jbeta segments. As stored in TCRdb, this immuneACCESS dataset retains in-frame rearrangements with V and J assigned. A fraction of the clones does not appear; measured against another copy, unresolved V genes explain less than half of the discrepancy, and the remainder lacks a known reason. The sample table contains around 200,000 clones; only one count was recorded for roughly four fifths of them. The ten largest clonotypes hold approximately 3.1% of the sample. What was sequenced was PBMCs. The source of these receptors is a woman aged 25 to 39 in good health and CMV-seropositive.

This sequence joins TRBV11-2 and TRBJ2-3; TRBD2 aligns across 13 bases. This CDR3 has 17 residues. Germline values: CDR1 SGHAT, CDR2 FQNNGV. V lost 3 bases, J lost 5 bases, and 8 bases stayed unmatched. CDR3 sequence reads: CASSFLRLAGGLDTQYF. The CDR3 DNA sequence: TGTGCCAGCAGCTTCCTTCGACTAGCGGGAGGACTAGATACGCAGTATTTT. Combining the CDR3 with reference TRBV11-2 and TRBJ2-3 gives the whole variable domain EAGVAQSPRYKIIEKRQSVAFWCNPISGHATLYWYQQILGQGPKLLIQFQNNGVVDDSQLPKDRFSAERLKGVDSTLKIQPAKLEDSAVYLCASSFLRLAGGLDTQYFGPGTRLTVL.

The chain has TRBV4-1 and TRBJ1-1, with TRBD1 matching 11 bases. Trimming cost V 5 bases and J 0 bases; bases outside gene matches: 5. The length of the CDR3 is 16 residues. CDR1 is MGHRA, CDR2 YSYEKL, per germline. The CDR3 sequence: CASSGDRGVMNTEAFF. The DNA for the CDR3 is TGCGCCAGCAGCGGGGACAGGGGGGTTATGAACACTGAAGCTTTCTTT.

There are a few counts of this clone. This chain joins TRBV19 and TRBJ2-1; 9 bases fit TRBD2. Germline trimming cut 7 bases from V and 7 bases from J; bases unmatched to any gene: 11. The CDR3 spans 15 residues. Germline-derived CDR1 and CDR2 are LNHDA and SQIVND (reference sequence). Here the CDR3 DNA reads TGTGCCAGTACCCCTAGCGGGAAAGGGTGGAATGAGCAGTTCTTC. It translates to CASTPSGKGWNEQFF. Filled out from reference TRBV19 and TRBJ2-1, the complete variable domain reads DGGITQSPKYLFRKEGQNVTLSCEQNLNHDAMYWYRQDPGQGLRLIYYSQIVNDFQKGDIAEGYSVSREKKESFPLTVTSAQKNPTAFYLCASTPSGKGWNEQFFGPGTRLTVL.

This clone was seen a single time. J is TRBJ2-5 and V is TRBV28, with 10 nucleotides matching TRBD2. The J call may be incorrect, as the DNA end agrees better with TRBJ2-7. This CDR3 spans 16 amino acids. Germline loops: CDR1 MDHEN, CDR2 SYDVKM. CDR3 protein: CASSFLGLAGDHEQYF. For the CDR3, the DNA is TGTGCCAGCAGTTTCCTCGGGCTAGCGGGAGACCACGAGCAGTACTTC.

The rearrangement links TRBV13 to TRBJ2-7; maybe TRBD2 (5 bases). Trimming cost V 5 bases and J 3 bases, with 11 bases left between them. This CDR3 has 13 residues. The V gene's germline CDR1 is PRHDT and CDR2 FYEKMQ (reference sequence). The CDR3 DNA follows: TGTGCCAGCAGCCCAGGACTGGACTACGAGCAGTACTTC. As protein: CASSPGLDYEQYF.

This chain connects TRBV13 to TRBJ2-1; D is uncertain. This CDR3 spans 13 amino acids. Looked up from germline, CDR1 is PRHDT and CDR2 is FYEKMQ (reference sequence). Between the trimmed V and J ends, which lost 3 bases and 7 bases, there was a span of 10 bases. CDR3 DNA: TGTGCCAGCAGCTTTATGTCGGGTAATGAGCAGTTCTTC. As protein: CASSFMSGNEQFF.

The chain employs TRBV28 and TRBJ2-7; a possible D gene is TRBD2 (5 bases). Trimming removed 8 bases at V and 0 bases at J, with 11 bases between. From germline, CDR1 is MDHEN and CDR2 SYDVKM. This CDR3 spans 13 amino acids. The CDR3 nucleotides read TGTGCCAGCCTCGGGGTGAGCTCCTACGAGCAGTACTTC. This encodes CASLGVSSYEQYF.

The J gene is TRBJ2-1, the V gene TRBV11-2; TRBD2 matches at 9 bases. J was trimmed by 6 bases and V by 5 bases; bases with no gene match: 11. Looked up from germline, CDR1 is SGHAT and CDR2 is FQNNGV. This CDR3 spans 16 amino acids. CDR3 region: CASSAVSGRVGNEQFF. Written as DNA, the CDR3 is TGTGCCAGCAGCGCGGTTAGCGGGAGAGTGGGCAATGAGCAGTTCTTC.

The genes are TRBV28 and TRBJ2-1; TRBD1 is a possible D gene (6 bases). Germline-derived CDR1 and CDR2 are MDHEN and SYDVKM. This CDR3 region has 14 residues. The V end lost 6 bases, the J end lost 0 bases, and 9 bases lay between the germline ends. Here the CDR3 reads CASRGAVSYNEQFF. The CDR3 DNA is TGTGCCAGCAGGGGGGCAGTCTCCTACAATGAGCAGTTCTTC.